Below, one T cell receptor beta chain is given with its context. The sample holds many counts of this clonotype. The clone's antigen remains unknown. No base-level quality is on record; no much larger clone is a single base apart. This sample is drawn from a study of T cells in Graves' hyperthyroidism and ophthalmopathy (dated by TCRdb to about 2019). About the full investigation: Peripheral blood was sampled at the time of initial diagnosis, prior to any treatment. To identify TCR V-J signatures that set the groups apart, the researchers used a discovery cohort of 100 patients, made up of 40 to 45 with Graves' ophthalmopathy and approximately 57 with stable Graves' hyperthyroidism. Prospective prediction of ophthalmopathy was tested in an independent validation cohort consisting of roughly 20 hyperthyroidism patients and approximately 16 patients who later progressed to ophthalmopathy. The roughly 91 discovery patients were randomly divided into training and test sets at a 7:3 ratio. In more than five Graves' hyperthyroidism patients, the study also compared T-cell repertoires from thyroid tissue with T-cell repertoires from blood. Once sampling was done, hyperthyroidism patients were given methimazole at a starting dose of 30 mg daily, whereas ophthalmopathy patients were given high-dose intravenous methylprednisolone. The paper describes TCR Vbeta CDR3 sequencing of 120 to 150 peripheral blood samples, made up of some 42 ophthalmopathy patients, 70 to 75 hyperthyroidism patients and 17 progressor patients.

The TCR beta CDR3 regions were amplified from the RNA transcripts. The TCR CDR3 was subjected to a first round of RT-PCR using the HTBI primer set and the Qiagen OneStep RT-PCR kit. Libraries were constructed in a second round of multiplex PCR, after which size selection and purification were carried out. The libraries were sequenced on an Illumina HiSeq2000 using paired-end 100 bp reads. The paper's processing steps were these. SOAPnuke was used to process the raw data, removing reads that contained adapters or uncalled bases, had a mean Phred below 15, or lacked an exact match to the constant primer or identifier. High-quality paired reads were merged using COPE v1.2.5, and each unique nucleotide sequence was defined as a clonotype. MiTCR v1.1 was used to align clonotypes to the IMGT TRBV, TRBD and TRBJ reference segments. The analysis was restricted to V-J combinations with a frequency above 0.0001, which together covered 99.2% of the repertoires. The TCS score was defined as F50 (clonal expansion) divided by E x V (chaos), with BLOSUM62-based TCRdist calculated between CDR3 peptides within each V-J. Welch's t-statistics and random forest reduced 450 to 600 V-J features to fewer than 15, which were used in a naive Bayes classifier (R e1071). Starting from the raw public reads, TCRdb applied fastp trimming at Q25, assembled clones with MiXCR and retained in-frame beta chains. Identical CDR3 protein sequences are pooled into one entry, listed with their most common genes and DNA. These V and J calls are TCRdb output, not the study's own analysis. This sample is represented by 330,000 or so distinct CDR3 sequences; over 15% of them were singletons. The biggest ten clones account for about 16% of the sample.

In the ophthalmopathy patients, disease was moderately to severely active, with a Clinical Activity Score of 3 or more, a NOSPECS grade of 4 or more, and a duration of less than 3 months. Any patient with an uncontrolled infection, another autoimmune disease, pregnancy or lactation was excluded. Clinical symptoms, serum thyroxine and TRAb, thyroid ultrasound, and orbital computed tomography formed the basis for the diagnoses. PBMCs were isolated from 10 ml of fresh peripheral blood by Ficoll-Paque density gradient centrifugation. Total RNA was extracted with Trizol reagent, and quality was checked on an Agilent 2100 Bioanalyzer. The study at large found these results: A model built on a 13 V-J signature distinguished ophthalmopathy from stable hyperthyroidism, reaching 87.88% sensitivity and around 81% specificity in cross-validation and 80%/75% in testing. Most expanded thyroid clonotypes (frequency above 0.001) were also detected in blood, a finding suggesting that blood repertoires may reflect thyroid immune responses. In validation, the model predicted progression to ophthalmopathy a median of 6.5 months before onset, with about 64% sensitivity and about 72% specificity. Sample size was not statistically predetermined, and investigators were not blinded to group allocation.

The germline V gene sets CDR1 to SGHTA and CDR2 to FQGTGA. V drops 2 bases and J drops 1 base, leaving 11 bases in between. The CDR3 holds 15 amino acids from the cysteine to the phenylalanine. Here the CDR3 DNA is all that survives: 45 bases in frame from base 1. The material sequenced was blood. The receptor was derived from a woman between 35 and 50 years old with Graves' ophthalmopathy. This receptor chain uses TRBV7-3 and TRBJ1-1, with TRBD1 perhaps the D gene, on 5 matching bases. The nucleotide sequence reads TGTGCCAGCAGCTTACAGGGTGGGCAGAACACTGAAGCTTTCTTT. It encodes CASSLQGGQNTEAFF.